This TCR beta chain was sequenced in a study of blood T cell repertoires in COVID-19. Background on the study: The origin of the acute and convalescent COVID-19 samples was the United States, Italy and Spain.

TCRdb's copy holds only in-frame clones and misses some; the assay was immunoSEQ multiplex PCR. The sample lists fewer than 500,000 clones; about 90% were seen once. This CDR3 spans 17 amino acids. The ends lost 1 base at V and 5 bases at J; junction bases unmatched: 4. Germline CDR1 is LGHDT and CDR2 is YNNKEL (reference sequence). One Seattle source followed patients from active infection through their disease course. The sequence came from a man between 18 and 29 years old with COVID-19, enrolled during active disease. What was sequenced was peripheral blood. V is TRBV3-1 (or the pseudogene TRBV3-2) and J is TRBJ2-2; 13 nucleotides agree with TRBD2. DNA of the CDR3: TGTGCCAGCAGCCAAGTACTAGCGGGGGGGAGTACCGGGGAGCTGTTTTTT. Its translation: CASSQVLAGGSTGELFF.